The 25 T cell receptor beta chains given below trace back to one sample, sequenced in a study of chemoradiotherapy in HPV16-positive cancers. Profiled with immunoSEQ multiplex PCR; TCRdb holds only in-frame clones, not every one. The sample includes around 4,400 clones, roughly 88% of them seen just once. This specimen consisted of tumor tissue, obtained from a patient who underwent chemoradiotherapy. All receptors derive from a human donor with HPV-associated anogenital cancer.

This chain uses TRBV6-1 with TRBJ2-3, with TRBD2 matching over 11 bases. CDR1 is MNHNS and CDR2 is SASEGT in the germline V gene. This CDR3 is 15 amino acids long. Unmatched junction bases numbered 4, after V lost 1 base and J lost 7 bases. CDR3 bases: TGTGCCAGCAGTGAAGGGACTAGCGGGCCCCATACGCAGTATTTT. Encoded protein: CASSEGTSGPHTQYF.

This clone was detected once. CDR3 residues: CASSPTLMGTDTQYF. CDR3 in DNA: TGTGCCAGCAGCCCTACCCTAATGGGGACAGATACGCAGTATTTT. The J gene is TRBJ2-3, the V gene TRBV11-2; D uncertain. CDR1 and CDR2 from the germline V gene are SGHAT and FQNNGV. Trimming cost V 5 bases and J 3 bases, with 15 bases left between them. This CDR3 has 15 amino acids.

The chain has TRBV10-3 and TRBJ2-2, with 7 bases aligning to TRBD2. Germline V gene sequence: CDR1 ENHRY, CDR2 SYGVKD. CDR3 size: 14 residues. The J segment lost 6 bases and the V segment lost 10 bases, leaving 11 bases of the junction unmatched. The CDR3 DNA reads TGTGCCACCCTAAATTTTAGCGGGTCCGGGGAGCTGTTTTTT. Its protein product is CATLNFSGSGELFF.

The chain uses TRBV6-5 and TRBJ2-7, with D maybe TRBD2 (5 bases). With 4 bases removed from V and 7 bases from J, the gap between germline ends came to 14 bases. The CDR3 loop spans 13 amino acids. CDR1 MNHEY and CDR2 SVGAGI come from the germline V gene. CDR3 region: CASSSGFTGEQYF. CDR3 nucleotides: TGTGCCAGCAGTTCGGGGTTCACGGGGGAGCAGTACTTC.

V usage is TRBV2 and J usage is TRBJ2-3; D is ambiguous. V was shortened by 2 bases and J by 1 base, with 4 bases between the two germline ends. Germline assignment: CDR1 SNHLY and CDR2 FYNNEI. The CDR3 loop spans 13 amino acids. The CDR3: CASSEQGTDTQYF. The CDR3, as DNA: TGTGCCAGCAGTGAACAGGGCACAGATACGCAGTATTTT.

The V call is TRBV6-5, the J call TRBJ1-5, with 7 bases lining up with TRBD1. Trimming cost V 5 bases and J 5 bases; bases outside gene matches: 9. The germline V gene has CDR1 MNHEY and CDR2 SVGAGI. CDR3 length: 15 amino acids. Here the CDR3 DNA reads TGTGCCAGCAGTCTGACAGGGACACTCGATCAGCCCCAGCATTTT. This sequence encodes CASSLTGTLDQPQHF.

The chain uses TRBV28 and TRBJ2-7; D unclear. This CDR3 spans 14 amino acids. Germline CDR1 is MDHEN and CDR2 is SYDVKM. V dropped 7 bases and J dropped 5 bases, with 18 bases sitting between them. In DNA form, the CDR3 reads TGTGCCAGCAACCGATTCTTAAGTTCCCACGAGCAGTACTTC. Residues: CASNRFLSSHEQYF.

The chain carries TRBV4-3 and TRBJ2-6; D uncertain. V lost 0 bases, J lost 1 base, and 7 bases lay in between. The CDR3 contains 16 residues. Looked up from germline, CDR1 is LGHNA and CDR2 is YSLEER. CDR3 protein: CASSQDFGSGANVLTF. Here the CDR3 DNA reads TGCGCCAGCAGCCAAGATTTCGGGTCTGGGGCCAACGTCCTGACTTTC.

The V and J genes are TRBV5-1 and TRBJ1-3; D is ambiguous. Germline V gene lookup returns CDR1 SGHRS and CDR2 YFSETQ. This CDR3 contains 15 residues. V lost 2 bases, J lost 3 bases, and 12 bases lay in between. CDR3 coding DNA: TGCGCCAGCAGCTTTGGACCCGACGATGGAAACACCATATATTTT. It codes for CASSFGPDDGNTIYF.

The rearrangement uses TRBV4-2 and TRBJ1-2, with D unclear. Germline lookup yields CDR1 LGHNA and CDR2 YNFKEQ. Trimming removed 0 bases from V and 1 base from J, with 6 bases in between. The CDR3 runs to 14 residues. The CDR3 loop is CASSQEGFNYGYTF. For the CDR3, the DNA is TGTGCCAGCAGCCAAGAGGGGTTTAACTATGGCTACACCTTC.

J is TRBJ1-3 and V is TRBV9; D is unresolved. Germline CDR1 is SGDLS and CDR2 is YYNGEE. Trimming stripped 0 bases from V and 0 bases from J, with 4 bases between. This CDR3 region has 14 residues. In nucleotides, the CDR3 is TGTGCCAGCAGCGTAGAGAGCTCTGGAAACACCATATATTTT. This sequence encodes CASSVESSGNTIYF.

The rearrangement uses TRBV14 and TRBJ1-4; D gene ambiguous. Deletions cut 1 base from V and 5 bases from J, with 14 bases between. CDR1 and CDR2 (germline): SGHDN, FVKESK. CDR3 length: 16 residues. The CDR3 protein is CASSQVPSISNEKLFF. CDR3 DNA sequence: TGTGCCAGCAGCCAAGTCCCTAGTATATCCAATGAAAAACTGTTTTTT.

V and J are TRBV5-1 and TRBJ1-2; D unclear. Germline assignment: CDR1 SGHRS and CDR2 YFSETQ. Trimming removed 0 bases at V and 4 bases at J, with 7 bases between. This CDR3 is built from 13 residues. The CDR3 reads CASSLEQSYGYTF. CDR3 DNA: TGCGCCAGCAGCTTGGAACAGAGCTATGGCTACACCTTC.

J is TRBJ1-4 and V is TRBV6-6, with 10 nucleotides matching TRBD1. Germline V CDR1 and CDR2: MNHNY, SVGAGI (reference sequence). The V gene end was trimmed by 4 bases and the J gene end by 7 bases; junction bases not matched to a gene: 6. The CDR3 is 15 amino acids. As DNA, the CDR3 is TGTGCCAGCAGTTTTAATGGACAGGGGGGTGAAAAACTGTTTTTT. It encodes CASSFNGQGGEKLFF.

The chain is built from TRBV19 and TRBJ1-1, with 9 nucleotides matching TRBD1. With V trimmed by 9 bases and J by 5 bases, 16 bases remained unmatched. The CDR3 totals 16 residues. Germline loops: CDR1 LNHDA, CDR2 SQIVND (reference sequence). DNA of the CDR3: TGTGCCAGCGATAACCGGGACAGGGCTTCGAGGACTGAAGCTTTCTTT. It translates to CASDNRDRASRTEAFF.

V gene TRBV29-1 combines with J gene TRBJ1-1; D may be TRBD1 (5 bases). V lost 4 bases to trimming and J lost 1 base, with 7 bases between them. Germline V gives CDR1 SQVTM, CDR2 ANQGSEA. The CDR3 has 12 residues. Here the CDR3 DNA reads TGCAGCGTTGGGACACCGAACACTGAAGCTTTCTTT. It codes for CSVGTPNTEAFF.

This clone showed up just a few times. V usage is TRBV7-2 and J usage is TRBJ2-6; 9 bases fit TRBD1. Germline V gene data show CDR1 as SGHTA and CDR2 as FQGNSA. There are 18 residues in the CDR3. Trimming cost V 10 bases and J 2 bases; bases outside gene matches: 15. In nucleotides, the CDR3 is TGTGCCACCATTTCGGGACAGGGTGCGGGAACTGGGGCCAACGTCCTGACTTTC. Translating gives CATISGQGAGTGANVLTF.

The V gene is TRBV25-1, the J gene TRBJ1-2; TRBD1 might be the D (5 bases). Germline V lookup: CDR1 MGHDK, CDR2 SYGVNS. Trimming removed 5 bases from V and 3 bases from J, with 13 bases in between. The CDR3 is 14 amino acids. The CDR3: CASSLPGTYYGYTF. The CDR3 region has the DNA TGTGCCAGCAGTCTGCCCGGGACGTACTATGGCTACACCTTC.

The chain carries TRBV29-1 and TRBJ1-1; D uncertain. The CDR3 has 10 residues. The germline V gene has CDR1 SQVTM and CDR2 ANQGSEA. Trimming took 4 bases from V and 3 from J, leaving 3 bases between them. Written as DNA, the CDR3 is TGCAGCGTTGTTTACACTGAAGCTTTCTTT. Protein: CSVVYTEAFF.

This rearrangement joins TRBV2 to TRBJ2-7, with TRBD2 matching 8 bases. The CDR3 has 12 residues. Losses at the gene ends were 10 bases for V and 2 bases for J; bases not matched to a gene: 4. Per germline, CDR1 SNHLY and CDR2 FYNNEI. The DNA for the CDR3 is TGTGCCACCCGGGGACTAGCCTACGAGCAGTACTTC. Amino acid sequence: CATRGLAYEQYF.

The chain joins TRBV11-2 to TRBJ2-1, with D unresolved. CDR3 size: 14 residues. V shed 4 bases and J shed 0 bases, with 7 bases lying between them. Germline V gene sequence: CDR1 SGHAT, CDR2 FQNNGV. The CDR3 DNA reads TGTGCCAGCAGCTCCGTAGCCTCCTACAATGAGCAGTTCTTC. Amino acid sequence: CASSSVASYNEQFF.

This chain joins TRBV27 and TRBJ2-7; D remains unclear. There are 14 residues in the CDR3. CDR1 is MNHEY and CDR2 is SMNVEV in the germline V gene (reference sequence). V was clipped by 1 base and J by 3 bases, with 10 bases between them. The CDR3 sequence is CASSLFGPLYEQYF. CDR3 nucleotides: TGTGCCAGCAGTTTATTTGGACCCCTCTACGAGCAGTACTTC.

V usage is TRBV14 and J usage is TRBJ2-2; D is possibly TRBD2 (6 bases). The CDR3 loop spans 18 amino acids. From germline, CDR1 is SGHDN and CDR2 FVKESK. V was clipped by 3 bases and J by 4 bases, with 21 bases between them. Here the CDR3 DNA reads TGTGCCAGCAGCCAGGGAGGCAGAGCTGGGGTGAGCACCGGGGAGCTGTTTTTT. Protein product: CASSQGGRAGVSTGELFF.

This clone has more than one count but fewer than ten. The junction shows a germline mismatch at one end, possibly a read error. The V and J genes are TRBV7-7 and TRBJ2-3, with D possibly matching TRBD2 (6 bases). The CDR3 consists of 13 residues. Germline V CDR1 and CDR2: SSHAT, FNYEAQ (reference sequence). CDR3 sequence reads: CASSLAESDTQYF. The CDR3 region has the DNA TGTGCTAGCAGCTTAGCGGAGTCAGATACGCAGTATTTT.

This chain connects TRBV7-3 to TRBJ2-1; 7 bases align to TRBD1. CDR3 length: 14 residues. Per germline, CDR1 SGHTA and CDR2 FQGTGA. Trimming cost V 5 bases and J 8 bases; bases outside gene matches: 9. CDR3 DNA sequence: TGTGCCAGCAGCCGGGACAGCTCTCGGGATGAGCAGTTCTTC. Translation: CASSRDSSRDEQFF.